The present entry profiles one T cell receptor beta chain with its context. Its antigen is unknown. The second PCR ran roughly 7 to 11 cycles with a sample-barcoded 5' primer and J-beta primers. All samples yielded 2.5 million or more CDR3-containing paired-end reads. TCRdb reanalysed the 5' RACE reads using MiXCR and keeps one entry per CDR3 protein. This table has 650,000 to 1,000,000 distinct CDR3 sequences, around half appearing once. This sample is part of a study of blood T cells in healthy people across ages. Study outcomes and limitations: Whereas aged donors had fewer naive CD4+ cells, long-lived donors had more of them and higher diversity. Per million T cells, TCR beta diversity dropped about linearly as age rose.

Each donor was a healthy Caucasian individual from Russia, aged about 6 to 95. V lost 8 bases and J lost 0; bases outside the gene matches: 26. The CDR3 has 21 amino acids. CDR1 is MDHEN, CDR2 SYDVKM, per germline. The chain recombines TRBV28 with TRBJ2-3, with TRBD2 matching 7 bases. The sequencing input was blood. This clonotype was sampled from an older man in good health. The CDR3 reads CASPPAGVITSSGPSTDTQYF. The CDR3, as DNA: TGTGCCAGCCCCCCCGCAGGTGTCATCACCTCTAGCGGACCGAGCACAGATACGCAGTATTTT.